This is a list of T cell receptor beta chains from one sample in a study of cytomegalovirus exposure and HLA in healthy donors. Here immunoSEQ multiplex PCR was the method, and the copy in TCRdb shows in-frame clones only, minus some. The table shows roughly 150,000 clones, with 80% occurring only once. The sample was PBMCs. Receptors originate from a woman aged 40 to 55 in good health and CMV-seronegative. Both conserved end residues are part of each CDR3. Fields, in order: clone size, V gene, D gene, J gene, CDR3 protein, CDR3 DNA. D genes are given only for firm matches. A row's size may be missing; if present it is once, few, many or a size class.

>NA|TRBV11-3|NA|TRBJ2-3
CASRTNTDTQYF
TGTGCCAGCAGGACTAACACAGATACGCAGTATTTT
>NA|TRBV7-2|TRBD2|TRBJ2-4
CASSLLAGAENIQYF
TGTGCCAGCAGCTTACTAGCGGGAGCCGAAAACATTCAGTACTTC
>NA|TRBV5-6|TRBD1|TRBJ2-5
CASSPSRDREQETQYF
TGTGCCAGCAGCCCCTCCCGGGACAGGGAACAAGAGACCCAGTACTTC
>once|TRBV30|NA|TRBJ2-5
CAWRGPGGKETQYF
TGTGCCTGGAGAGGCCCAGGGGGGAAAGAGACCCAGTACTTC
>NA|TRBV29-1|NA|TRBJ1-5
CSVGEGRQPQHF
TGCAGCGTTGGTGAGGGTAGACAGCCCCAGCATTTT
>NA|TRBV28|NA|TRBJ1-2
CASSFLNGYGYTF
TGTGCCAGCAGTTTTCTAAACGGCTATGGCTACACCTTC
>NA|TRBV7-6|TRBD1|TRBJ2-7
CASSPGTGLREQYF
TGTGCCAGCAGCCCCGGGACAGGGTTGCGGGAGCAGTACTTC
>NA|TRBV27|NA|TRBJ2-7
CASSGGIGLLF
TGTGCCAGCTCAGGAGGGATAGGCTTACTTTTC
>once|TRBV19|NA|TRBJ2-1
CASSILRDTSYNEQFF
TGTGCCAGTAGTATACTTCGGGACACCTCCTACAATGAGCAGTTCTTC
>NA|TRBV28|NA|TRBJ2-3
CASTPGVSVDTQYF
TGTGCCAGCACCCCAGGGGTTTCGGTCGATACGCAGTATTTT
>NA|TRBV4-3|NA|TRBJ1-4
CASSQGASGNEKLFF
TGCGCCAGCAGCCAAGGAGCCTCCGGGAATGAAAAACTGTTTTTT
>NA|TRBV5-1|NA|TRBJ2-7
CASFPGETSSYEQYF
TGCGCCAGCTTTCCAGGGGAGACATCCTCCTACGAGCAGTACTTC
>NA|TRBV30|TRBD1|TRBJ2-3
CAWSPSIGTGDTQYF
TGTGCCTGGAGTCCCTCCATAGGGACAGGGGATACGCAGTATTTT
>NA|TRBV4-3|NA|TRBJ2-2
CASSQVFPGELFF
TGCGCCAGCAGCCAAGTCTTTCCCGGGGAGCTGTTTTTT
>NA|TRBV15|TRBD2|TRBJ2-1
CAGGTTGLIHHEQFF
TGTGCCGGTGGGACTACAGGTCTCATCCACCATGAGCAGTTCTTC
>NA|TRBV19|TRBD1|TRBJ2-7
CASSVPRDRGSYEQYF
TGTGCCAGTAGTGTCCCCCGGGACAGGGGGTCCTACGAGCAGTACTTC
>NA|TRBV7-9|NA|TRBJ1-3
CASKYSSGNTIYF
TGTGCCAGCAAATATAGCTCTGGAAACACCATATATTTT
>NA|TRBV5-4|TRBD1|TRBJ2-3
CASSLAQTGGTDTQYF
TGTGCCAGCAGCTTGGCCCAGACAGGGGGCACAGATACGCAGTATTTT
>few|TRBV6-4|NA|TRBJ2-7
CASSDDLTAASYEQYF
TGTGCCAGCAGTGACGATCTAACGGCGGCCTCCTACGAGCAGTACTTC
>NA|TRBV11-2|TRBD2|TRBJ2-1
CASSLVTRRGGTNEQFF
TGTGCCAGCAGCTTAGTTACTCGGCGGGGGGGCACGAATGAGCAGTTCTTC
>NA|TRBV6-6|TRBD2|TRBJ2-3
CASSYLGLDTDTQYF
TGTGCCAGCAGTTACCTCGGACTAGACACAGATACGCAGTATTTT
>NA|TRBV7-9|NA|TRBJ2-3
CSSSLAGQDTQYF
TGTTCCAGCAGCTTGGCAGGGCAAGATACGCAGTATTTT
>few|TRBV2|TRBD1|TRBJ2-3
CASSEDILGTGTDTQYF
TGTGCCAGCAGTGAGGATATCCTAGGGACAGGGACCGATACGCAGTATTTT
>NA|TRBV21-1|NA|TRBJ2-5
CASNNPGWGRVRETQYF
TGTGCCAGCAACAACCCCGGGTGGGGCAGGGTGCGAGAGACCCAGTACTTC
>NA|TRBV7-9|NA|TRBJ2-4
CSSSLGTFLSIQYF
TGTTCCAGCAGCTTAGGAACGTTCCTTAGCATTCAGTACTTC
>NA|TRBV11-3|TRBD1|TRBJ2-5
CASSLLGQASETQYF
TGTGCCAGCAGCTTATTGGGACAGGCTTCGGAGACCCAGTACTTC
>NA|TRBV5-1|TRBD2|TRBJ2-3
CASSFSGRTDTQYF
TGCGCCAGCAGCTTTAGCGGGAGAACAGATACGCAGTATTTT
>NA|TRBV11-2|TRBD1|TRBJ2-1
CASIPDRAGYNEQFF
TGTGCCAGCATCCCTGACAGGGCGGGCTACAATGAGCAGTTCTTC
>few|TRBV9|NA|TRBJ2-3
CASSVSSGRNTDTQYF
TGTGCCAGCAGCGTTTCCAGCGGACGTAACACAGATACGCAGTATTTT
>NA|TRBV15|TRBD2|TRBJ2-1
CATSRAREGSNEQFF
TGTGCCACCAGCAGAGCACGGGAGGGAAGTAATGAGCAGTTCTTC
>NA|TRBV7-9|TRBD1|TRBJ1-1
CASTEGAGTEAFF
TGTGCCAGCACGGAGGGGGCTGGTACTGAAGCTTTCTTT
>NA|TRBV11-2|TRBD2|TRBJ2-1
CASSFRGAYNEQFF
TGTGCCAGCAGCTTCCGGGGGGCCTACAATGAGCAGTTCTTC
>NA|TRBV2|NA|TRBJ1-5
CASSGGGRDTQPQHF
TGTGCCAGCAGTGGAGGGGGAAGGGACACTCAGCCCCAGCATTTT
>NA|TRBV19|NA|TRBJ1-3
CASSMTISGNTIYF
TGTGCCAGTAGTATGACTATCTCTGGAAACACCATATATTTT
>NA|TRBV29-1|TRBD1|TRBJ2-6
CSVVVRGDRAEPGANVLTF
TGCAGCGTTGTGGTTCGCGGGGACAGGGCTGAGCCTGGGGCCAACGTCCTGACTTTC
>NA|TRBV4-3|NA|TRBJ2-2
CASSLAKTPLNTGELFF
TGCGCCAGCAGCCTTGCGAAGACACCTTTGAACACCGGGGAGCTGTTTTTT
>NA|TRBV6-5|TRBD1|TRBJ1-1
CASEDRGKNTEAFF
TGTGCCAGCGAGGACAGGGGGAAGAACACTGAAGCTTTCTTT
>NA|TRBV19|NA|TRBJ1-1
CASIGGTGNTEAFF
TGTGCCAGTATCGGGGGGACGGGGAACACTGAAGCTTTCTTT
>NA|TRBV5-6|NA|TRBJ2-3
CASSRGSRTDTQYF
TGTGCCAGCAGTAGGGGTTCGCGCACAGATACGCAGTATTTT
>NA|TRBV30|NA|TRBJ2-7
CAWNRVNEQYF
TGTGCCTGGAACAGGGTAAACGAGCAGTACTTC
>NA|TRBV7-8|NA|TRBJ2-1
CASSRRPGAYNEQFF
TGTGCCAGCAGCCGGAGGCCCGGCGCGTACAATGAGCAGTTCTTC
>NA|TRBV6-6|NA|TRBJ2-3
CASSYEGDTDTQYF
TGTGCCAGCAGTTATGAGGGGGACACAGATACGCAGTATTTT
>NA|TRBV11-3|NA|TRBJ2-7
CASSLVSLAVSEQYF
TGTGCCAGCAGCTTAGTAAGCCTAGCCGTATCCGAGCAGTACTTC
>NA|TRBV6-4|NA|TRBJ2-1
CASSEGGLANNEQFF
TGTGCCAGCAGTGAGGGCGGTCTAGCGAACAATGAGCAGTTCTTC
>NA|TRBV4-1|NA|TRBJ2-1
CASSVQNEQFF
TGCGCCAGCAGCGTTCAGAATGAGCAGTTCTTC
>NA|TRBV9|NA|TRBJ1-6
CASSVEVWTAQDSPLHF
TGTGCCAGCAGCGTAGAGGTGTGGACAGCTCAAGATTCACCCCTCCACTTT
>NA|TRBV7-9|NA|TRBJ1-1
CASTLLNTEAFF
TGTGCCAGCACCCTCTTGAACACTGAAGCTTTCTTT
>NA|TRBV19|NA|TRBJ2-3
CASSFVADTDTQYF
TGTGCCAGTAGTTTCGTGGCGGACACAGATACGCAGTATTTT
>NA|TRBV5-1|NA|TRBJ2-7
CASSFDKAGGTYEQYF
TGCGCCAGCAGCTTTGACAAAGCGGGTGGAACCTACGAGCAGTACTTC
>NA|TRBV18|NA|TRBJ2-2
CASSLLTMTNTGELFF
TGTGCCAGCTCCCTACTGACTATGACGAACACCGGGGAGCTGTTTTTT
>NA|TRBV19|TRBD1|TRBJ2-2
CASSLGTANTGELFF
TGTGCCAGTAGTCTCGGGACAGCGAACACCGGGGAGCTGTTTTTT